The 7 T cell receptor beta chains below were found in one sample sequenced in a study of radiation and T cells in renal cell carcinoma. Profiled with immunoSEQ multiplex PCR; TCRdb holds only in-frame clones, not every one. The sample carries around 17,000 clones, 45% to 65% recorded once. Indicated treatment: treatment-naive control, cytoreductive nephrectomy. The sample in question was tumor tissue, obtained from a patient whose treatment was nephrectomy without radiotherapy. The receptors originated from a man in his forties or fifties with renal cell carcinoma.

This rearrangement joins TRBV6-1 to TRBJ1-4; 7 bases align to TRBD1. The CDR3 consists of 14 residues. V lost 6 bases to trimming and J lost 4 bases; unmatched junction nucleotides: 5. Germline V lookup: CDR1 MNHNS, CDR2 SASEGT. The CDR3 bases are TGTGCCAGCAGGGAACAGGGGTATAATGAAAAACTGTTTTTT. It codes for CASREQGYNEKLFF.

This chain connects TRBV7-8 to TRBJ1-3, with 7 nucleotides matching TRBD1. CDR3 size: 16 residues. Losses at the gene ends were 5 bases for V and 1 base for J; bases not matched to a gene: 8. Germline V gene lookup returns CDR1 SGHVS and CDR2 FQNEAQ. The CDR3 loop reads CASSPRAGGSGNTIYF. The CDR3 nucleotides read TGTGCCAGCAGCCCCCGGGCAGGGGGATCTGGAAACACCATATATTTT.

The rearrangement joins TRBV7-9 to TRBJ1-1; 7 nucleotides align to TRBD1. The CDR3 sequence is 13 residues long. The V segment lost 0 bases and the J segment 7 bases; nucleotides outside the gene matches: 2. From germline, CDR1 is SEHNR and CDR2 FQNEAQ (reference sequence). CDR3 residues: CASSLAGTVEAFF. The DNA for the CDR3 is TGTGCCAGCAGCTTAGCTGGGACAGTTGAAGCTTTCTTT. The entire variable domain, with the rest obtained from reference TRBV7-9 and TRBJ1-1, is as follows: DTGVSQNPRHKITKRGQNVTFRCDPISEHNRLYWYRQTLGQGPEFLTYFQNEAQLEKSRLLSDRFSAERPKGSFSTLEIQRTEQGDSAMYLCASSLAGTVEAFFGQGTRLTVV.

V is TRBV6-1 and J is TRBJ2-7; 7 positions agree with TRBD2. V gave up 2 bases and J gave up 3 bases; unmatched junction bases: 7. This CDR3 has 15 amino acids. CDR1 MNHNS and CDR2 SASEGT come from the germline V gene. The chain's CDR3 is CASSEIQGGFYEQYF. CDR3 nucleotides: TGTGCCAGCAGTGAAATCCAGGGAGGGTTCTACGAGCAGTACTTC.

This chain uses TRBV7-8 with TRBJ1-2, with 7 nucleotides matching TRBD1. In germline, CDR1 is SGHVS, CDR2 FQNEAQ. This CDR3 is built from 17 residues. V lost 0 bases to trimming and J lost 5 bases; unmatched junction nucleotides: 12. CDR3 protein: CASSLAQGDMLRYGYTF. The CDR3 DNA reads as TGTGCCAGCAGCTTAGCGCAGGGGGACATGCTTCGTTATGGCTACACCTTC.

The rearrangement uses TRBV18 and TRBJ1-1; unclear D gene. V was cut by 6 bases and J by 0 bases, with 8 bases left in between. CDR3 size: 13 residues. The V gene's germline CDR1 is KGHSH and CDR2 LQKENI. CDR3 bases: TGTGCCAGCTCCCAGGAATTGAACACTGAAGCTTTCTTT. Its translation is CASSQELNTEAFF.

This clone ranks as medium-sized. V and J are TRBV7-2 and TRBJ1-1; D unresolved. This CDR3 has 13 amino acids. V lost 5 bases and J lost 6, with 13 bases in between. The V gene's germline CDR1 is SGHTA and CDR2 FQGNSA. CDR3 coding DNA: TGTGCCAGCAGCCTAGGGATGGTGTCTGAAGCTTTCTTT. Translating gives CASSLGMVSEAFF.